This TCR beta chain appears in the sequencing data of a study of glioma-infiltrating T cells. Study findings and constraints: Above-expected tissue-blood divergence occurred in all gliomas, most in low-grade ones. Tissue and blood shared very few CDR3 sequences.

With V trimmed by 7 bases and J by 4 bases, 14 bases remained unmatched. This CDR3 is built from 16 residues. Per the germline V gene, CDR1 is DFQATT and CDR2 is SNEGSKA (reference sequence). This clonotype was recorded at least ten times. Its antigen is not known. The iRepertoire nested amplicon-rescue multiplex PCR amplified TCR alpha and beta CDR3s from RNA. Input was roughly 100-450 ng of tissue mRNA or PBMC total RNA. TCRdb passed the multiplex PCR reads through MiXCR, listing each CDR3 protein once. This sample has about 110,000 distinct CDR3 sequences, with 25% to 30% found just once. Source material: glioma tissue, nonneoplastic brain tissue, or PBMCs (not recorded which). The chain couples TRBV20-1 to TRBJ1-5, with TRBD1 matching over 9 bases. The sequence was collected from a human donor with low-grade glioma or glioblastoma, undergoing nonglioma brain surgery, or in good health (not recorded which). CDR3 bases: TGCAGTGTCCAAGGGACAGGGAGGTGGGTAAATCAGCCCCAGCATTTT. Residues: CSVQGTGRWVNQPQHF.